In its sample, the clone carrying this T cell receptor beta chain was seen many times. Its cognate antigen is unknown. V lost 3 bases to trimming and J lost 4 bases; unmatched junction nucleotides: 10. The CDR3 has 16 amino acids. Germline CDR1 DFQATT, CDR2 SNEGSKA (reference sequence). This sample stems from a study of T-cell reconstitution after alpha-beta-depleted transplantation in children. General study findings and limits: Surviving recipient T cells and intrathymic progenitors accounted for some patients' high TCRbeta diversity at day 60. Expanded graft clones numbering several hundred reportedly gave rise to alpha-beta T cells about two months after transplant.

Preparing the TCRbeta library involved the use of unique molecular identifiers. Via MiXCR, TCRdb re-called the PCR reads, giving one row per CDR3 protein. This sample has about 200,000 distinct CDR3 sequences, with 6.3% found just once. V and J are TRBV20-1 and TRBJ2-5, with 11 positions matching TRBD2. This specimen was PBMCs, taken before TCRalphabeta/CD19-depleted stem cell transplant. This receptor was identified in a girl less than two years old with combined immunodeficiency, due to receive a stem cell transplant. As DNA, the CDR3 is TGCAGTGCTAGGGACCCACTAGCGGGAGACGGAGAGACCCAGTACTTC. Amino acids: CSARDPLAGDGETQYF.